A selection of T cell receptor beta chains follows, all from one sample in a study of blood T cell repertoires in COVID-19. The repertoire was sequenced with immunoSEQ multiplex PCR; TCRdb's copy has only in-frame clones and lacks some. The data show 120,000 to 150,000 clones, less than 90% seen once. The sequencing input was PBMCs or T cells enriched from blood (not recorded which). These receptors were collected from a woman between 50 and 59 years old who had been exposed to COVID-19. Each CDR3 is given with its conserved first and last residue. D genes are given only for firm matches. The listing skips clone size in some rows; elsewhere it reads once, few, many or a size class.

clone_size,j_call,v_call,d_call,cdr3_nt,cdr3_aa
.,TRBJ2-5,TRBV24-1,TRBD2,TGTGCCACCAGTGGAAAGGGAGGGAAGACCCAGTACTTC,CATSGKGGKTQYF
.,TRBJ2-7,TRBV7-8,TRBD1,TGTGCCAGCAGCTTGGGACAGAACTACGAGCAGTACTTC,CASSLGQNYEQYF
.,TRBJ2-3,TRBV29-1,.,TGCAGCGTTGGGACGGCCAGGGGTCATAGCACAGATACGCAGTATTTT,CSVGTARGHSTDTQYF
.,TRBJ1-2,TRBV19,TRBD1,TGTGCCAGTAGGCCCGAGGGGGCGCGTGGCTACACCTTC,CASRPEGARGYTF
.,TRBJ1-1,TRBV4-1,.,TGCGCCAGCAGCCAGCAGGGGTGGACTGAAGCTTTCTTT,CASSQQGWTEAFF
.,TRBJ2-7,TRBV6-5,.,TGTGCCAGCAGCCAACTCGGTCCTCTCGGCGAGCAGTACTTC,CASSQLGPLGEQYF
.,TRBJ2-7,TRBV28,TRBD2,TGTGCCAGCAGTTTGGGGGGACTAGCGTCCTACGAGCAGTACTTC,CASSLGGLASYEQYF
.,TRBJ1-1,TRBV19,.,TGTGCCAGTACGGGACTCAACACTGAAGCTTTCTTT,CASTGLNTEAFF
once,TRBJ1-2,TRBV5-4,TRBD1,TGTGCCAGCAGCTTAAGAGGGGGCGACCCTAGGGGCTCCTTC,CASSLRGGDPRGSF
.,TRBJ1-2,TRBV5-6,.,TGTGCCAGCAGCTCCTCCGGGTCTCGAAGTATCGGCTACACCTTC,CASSSSGSRSIGYTF
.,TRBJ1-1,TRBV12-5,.,TGTGCTAGTGGCCCCACCCAGGTCACTGAAGCTTTCTTT,CASGPTQVTEAFF
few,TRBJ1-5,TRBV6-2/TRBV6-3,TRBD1,TGTGCCAGCAGTTACTTTGGGACAGGGAAAATAGGCAATCAGCCCCAGCATTTT,CASSYFGTGKIGNQPQHF
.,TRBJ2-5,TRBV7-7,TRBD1,TGTGCTAGCAGTATACAACCCGGGACAGGGGGAGAGACCCAGTACTTC,CASSIQPGTGGETQYF
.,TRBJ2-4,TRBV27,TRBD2,TGTGCCAGCAGTCCGTCGGGGGGGCGCGATTCGCAGTACTTC,CASSPSGGRDSQYF
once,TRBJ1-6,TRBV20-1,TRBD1,TGCAGTGCTAGTCCCCCGGGACAGGGAGGAGGCTTATCTAATTCACCCCTCCACTTT,CSASPPGQGGGLSNSPLHF
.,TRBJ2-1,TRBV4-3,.,TGCGCCAGCAGCCAAGAGCTAGTATCGGGTGAGCAGTTCTTC,CASSQELVSGEQFF
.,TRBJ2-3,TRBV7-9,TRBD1,TGTGCCAGCAGCTTACGCCCGACAGGGATAACGGATACGCAGTATTTT,CASSLRPTGITDTQYF
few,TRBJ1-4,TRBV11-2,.,TGTGCCAGCAGCTCCCCAGGGACTAATGAAAAACTGTTTTTT,CASSSPGTNEKLFF
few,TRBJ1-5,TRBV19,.,TGTGCCAGTAGTGTGACAGGTGCCGGGGGCAATCAGCCCCAGCATTTT,CASSVTGAGGNQPQHF
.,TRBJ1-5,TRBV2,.,TGTGCCAGCAGTGTCCTATCGGCAGGCCAACAGCCCCAGCATTTT,CASSVLSAGQQPQHF
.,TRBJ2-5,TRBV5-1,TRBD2,TGCGCCAGCAGCTTGGAGCGGGGGACAGAGACCCAGTACTTC,CASSLERGTETQYF
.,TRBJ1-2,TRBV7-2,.,TGTGCCAGCAGCTTAAACAGGGCCCTCAACTATGGCTACACCTTC,CASSLNRALNYGYTF
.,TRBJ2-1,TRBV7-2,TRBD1,TGTGCCAGCAGCTTAGTAAGCGGACAGGGGGCCAATGAGCAGTTCTTC,CASSLVSGQGANEQFF
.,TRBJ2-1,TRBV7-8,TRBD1,TGTGCCAGCAGCCGGGGGACAGGGAACCCCGATGAGCAGTTCTTC,CASSRGTGNPDEQFF